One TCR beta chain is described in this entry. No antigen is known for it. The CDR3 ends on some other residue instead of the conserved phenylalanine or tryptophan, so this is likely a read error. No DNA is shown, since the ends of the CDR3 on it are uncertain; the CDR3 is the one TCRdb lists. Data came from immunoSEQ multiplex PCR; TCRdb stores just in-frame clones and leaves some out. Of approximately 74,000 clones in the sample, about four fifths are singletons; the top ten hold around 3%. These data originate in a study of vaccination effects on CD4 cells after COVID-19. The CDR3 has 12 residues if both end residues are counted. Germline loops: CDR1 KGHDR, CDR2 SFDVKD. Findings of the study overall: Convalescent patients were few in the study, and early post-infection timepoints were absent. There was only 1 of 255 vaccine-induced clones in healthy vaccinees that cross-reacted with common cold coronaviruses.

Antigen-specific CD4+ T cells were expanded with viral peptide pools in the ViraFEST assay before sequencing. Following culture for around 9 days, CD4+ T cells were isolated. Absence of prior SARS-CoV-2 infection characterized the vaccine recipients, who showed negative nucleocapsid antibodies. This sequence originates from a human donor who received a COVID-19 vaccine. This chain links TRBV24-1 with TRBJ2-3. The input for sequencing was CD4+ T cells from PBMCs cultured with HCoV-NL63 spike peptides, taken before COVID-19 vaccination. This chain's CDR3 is CATSDTPGTPPS.